Following are 9 T cell receptor beta chains from one sample sequenced in a study of blood T cell repertoires in COVID-19 (dated by TCRdb to about 2020). The library was built by means of the immunoSEQ multiplex PCR assay. TCRdb re-hosts the immuneACCESS table, in-frame sequences only. Its copies lack some clones; in the studies checked, an unresolved V gene accounts for under half of them, and the cause for the rest is not known. This sample comprises about 200,000 clones, 70% to 90% of them detected only once. The ten largest account for about 10% of the sample. Sequenced sample: peripheral blood. The receptors stem from a human donor with active or convalescent COVID-19. The donor label of this sample is uncertain.

The chain is built from TRBV28 and TRBJ1-3; 7 nucleotides line up with TRBD1. This CDR3 is built from 15 residues. Losses at the gene ends were 7 bases for V and 4 bases for J; bases not matched to a gene: 10. Germline assignment: CDR1 MDHEN and CDR2 SYDVKM. CDR3 sequence (DNA): TGTGCCAGCACCGAGGGGGCGACTTGGGGAAACACCATATATTTT. Translated: CASTEGATWGNTIYF.

The V call is TRBV6-4, the J call TRBJ2-7; 9 bases line up with TRBD1. Trimming took 11 bases from V and 5 from J; bases not matched to a gene: 4. Germline CDR1 MRHNA, CDR2 SNTAGT. The CDR3 totals 11 residues. CDR3 DNA sequence: TGTGCCGGGGACAGGGCTCACGAGCAGTACTTC. This encodes CAGDRAHEQYF.

V and J are TRBV7-2 and TRBJ2-5; D uncertain. The CDR3 has 14 residues. CDR1 SGHTA and CDR2 FQGNSA come from the germline V gene. Between the trimmed V and J ends, which lost 4 bases and 2 bases, there was a span of 11 bases. This CDR3 is CASSSRGSQETQYF. CDR3 bases: TGTGCCAGCAGCTCACGCGGTTCACAAGAGACCCAGTACTTC.

The gene calls are TRBV13 and TRBJ1-2, with TRBD1 matching 9 bases. This CDR3 comprises 16 residues. V shed 1 base and J 2 bases; nucleotides not matched to a gene: 5. The germline gives CDR1 PRHDT, CDR2 FYEKMQ (reference sequence). The CDR3 region has the DNA TGTGCCAGCAGCTTAGTCGTGACAGGGGGGAACTATGGCTACACCTTC. This translates into CASSLVVTGGNYGYTF.

The chain employs TRBV3-1 (or the pseudogene TRBV3-2) and TRBJ1-5; D gene uncertain. The CDR3 is made up of 13 amino acids. Germline CDR1 and CDR2: LGHDT and YNNKEL (reference sequence). V gave up 4 bases and J gave up 6 bases, with 10 bases separating them. The CDR3 loop is CASSLGEFQPQHF. The CDR3 nucleotides are TGTGCCAGCAGCCTCGGGGAGTTTCAGCCCCAGCATTTT.

The chain uses TRBV28 and TRBJ2-2; 7 nucleotides align to TRBD1. V shed 6 bases and J 4 bases; nucleotides not matched to a gene: 2. The length of the CDR3 is 13 residues. From germline, CDR1 is MDHEN and CDR2 SYDVKM. In DNA, the CDR3 is TGTGCCAGCAGATCAGGGGGCACCGGGGAGCTGTTTTTT. It specifies CASRSGGTGELFF.

The V gene is TRBV19, the J gene TRBJ2-1; possible D gene TRBD2, 5 bases. This CDR3 has 14 amino acids. From germline, CDR1 is LNHDA and CDR2 SQIVND (reference sequence). V was shortened by 0 bases and J by 3 bases, with 6 bases between the two germline ends. CDR3 sequence: CASSIDTSYNEQFF. The CDR3 DNA reads TGTGCCAGTAGTATAGATACTAGCTACAATGAGCAGTTCTTC. The full variable domain, with the rest looked up from reference TRBV19 and TRBJ2-1, is DGGITQSPKYLFRKEGQNVTLSCEQNLNHDAMYWYRQDPGQGLRLIYYSQIVNDFQKGDIAEGYSVSREKKESFPLTVTSAQKNPTAFYLCASSIDTSYNEQFFGPGTRLTVL.

The CDR3 sequence is CASSRTGSKEQYF. DNA for the CDR3: TGTGCCAGCAGTCGGACAGGGTCTAAAGAGCAGTACTTC. The chain links TRBV6-5 to TRBJ2-7, with 8 positions matching TRBD1. There are 13 residues in the CDR3. Unmatched junction bases numbered 7, after V lost 5 bases and J lost 7 bases. The germline V gene has CDR1 MNHEY and CDR2 SVGAGI.

This clone was recorded once. The chain recombines TRBV5-4 with TRBJ1-4; D may be TRBD1 (6 bases). Deletions cut 4 bases from V and 0 bases from J, with 10 bases between. This CDR3 region has 15 residues. In germline, CDR1 is SGHNT, CDR2 YYREEE (reference sequence). CDR3: CASSPQGSTNEKLFF. CDR3 bases: TGTGCCAGCAGCCCACAGGGATCAACTAATGAAAAACTGTTTTTT.